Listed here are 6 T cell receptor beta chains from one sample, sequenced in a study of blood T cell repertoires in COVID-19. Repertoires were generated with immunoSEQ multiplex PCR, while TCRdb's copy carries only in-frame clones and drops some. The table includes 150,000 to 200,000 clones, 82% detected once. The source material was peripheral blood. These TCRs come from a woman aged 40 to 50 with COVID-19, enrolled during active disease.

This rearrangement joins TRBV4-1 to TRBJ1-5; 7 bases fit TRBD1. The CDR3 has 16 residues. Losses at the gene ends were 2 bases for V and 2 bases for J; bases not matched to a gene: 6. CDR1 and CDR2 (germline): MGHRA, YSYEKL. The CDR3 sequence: CASSQHEGAGNQPQHF. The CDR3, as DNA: TGCGCCAGCAGCCAACATGAGGGGGCCGGCAATCAGCCCCAGCATTTT.

CDR3 nucleotide sequence: TGTGCCAGTAGTATGGTTAGTCCGGGGTACGGTAATTCACCCCTCCACTTT. This translates into CASSMVSPGYGNSPLHF. The V gene is TRBV19, the J gene TRBJ1-6; no clear D gene. Between the trimmed V and J ends, which lost 3 bases and 6 bases, there was a span of 18 bases. CDR1 is LNHDA and CDR2 is SQIVND in the germline V gene (reference sequence). The CDR3 length is 17 residues.

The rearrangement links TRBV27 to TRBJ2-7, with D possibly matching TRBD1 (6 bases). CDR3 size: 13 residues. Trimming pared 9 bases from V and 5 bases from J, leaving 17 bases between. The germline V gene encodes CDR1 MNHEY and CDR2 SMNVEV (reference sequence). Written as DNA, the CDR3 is TGTGCCAGTAAGCACCTGGGGGCCAACGAGCAGTACTTC. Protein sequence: CASKHLGANEQYF.

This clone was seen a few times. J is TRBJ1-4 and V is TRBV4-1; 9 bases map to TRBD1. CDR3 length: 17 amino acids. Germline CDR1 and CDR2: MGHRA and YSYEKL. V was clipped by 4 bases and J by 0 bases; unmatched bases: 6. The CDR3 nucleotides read TGCGCCAGCAGCCCGGGGACAGGGCTTACAACTAATGAAAAACTGTTTTTT. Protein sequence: CASSPGTGLTTNEKLFF.

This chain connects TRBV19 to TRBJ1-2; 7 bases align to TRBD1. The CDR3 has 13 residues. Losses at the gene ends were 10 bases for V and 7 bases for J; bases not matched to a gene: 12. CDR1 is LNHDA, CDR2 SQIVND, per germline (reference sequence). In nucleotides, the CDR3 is TGTGCCACCCGGACGAAGGACAGGCGTGGCTACACCTTC. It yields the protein CATRTKDRRGYTF.

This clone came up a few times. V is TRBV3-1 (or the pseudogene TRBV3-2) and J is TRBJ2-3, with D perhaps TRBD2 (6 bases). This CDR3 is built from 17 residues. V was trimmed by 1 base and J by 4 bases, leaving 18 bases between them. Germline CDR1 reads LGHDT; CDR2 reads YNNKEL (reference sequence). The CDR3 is CASSQAEAIPSADTQYF. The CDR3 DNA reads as TGTGCCAGCAGCCAAGCGGAAGCCATCCCTAGCGCAGATACGCAGTATTTT.